What follows describes a single T cell receptor beta chain. This record belongs to a study of shared clonotypes between healthy human individuals. This CDR3 spans 12 amino acids. V lost 4 bases, J lost 7 bases, and 8 bases lay in between. From germline, CDR1 is SGHVS and CDR2 FNYEAQ. Libraries were prepared by immunoSEQ multiplex PCR; TCRdb keeps only in-frame clonotypes and omits some of them. The sample lists over 1.4 million clones, around 97% seen once, with about 1% in the top ten. The specimen sequenced was naive CD4+ T cells sorted from blood. Subset in this sample: CD45RA+ positively selected. The rearrangement joins TRBV7-6 to TRBJ2-1; D unclear. The sequence came from a man aged 25-45 years in good health. The CDR3 here is CASSSHRNEQFF. The DNA for the CDR3 is TGTGCCAGCAGCTCACATAGGAATGAGCAGTTCTTC.